A single T cell receptor beta chain is shown here with its context. Its antigen is not known. Between the trimmed V and J ends, which lost 4 bases and 5 bases, there was a span of 18 bases. CDR1 is SGHRS and CDR2 is YFSETQ in the germline V gene. The CDR3 sequence is 15 residues long. The method was immunoSEQ multiplex PCR; TCRdb's version includes in-frame clones alone and lacks a portion of them. The sample lists 50,000 to 55,000 clones, around nine tenths occurring once. This entry comes from a study of T cells in localized non-small cell lung cancer. Study observations and caveats: Sequencing covered just one tumor region, so heterogeneity cannot be ruled out.

V gene TRBV5-1 combines with J gene TRBJ1-2, with no clear D. The sample in question was PBMCs, obtained before any cancer treatment. The sequence derives from a female donor with stage II lung adenocarcinoma. The CDR3 sequence: CASSPIAGPTYGYTF. CDR3 nucleotides: TGCGCCAGCAGCCCCATTGCGGGTCCTACTTATGGCTACACCTTC.